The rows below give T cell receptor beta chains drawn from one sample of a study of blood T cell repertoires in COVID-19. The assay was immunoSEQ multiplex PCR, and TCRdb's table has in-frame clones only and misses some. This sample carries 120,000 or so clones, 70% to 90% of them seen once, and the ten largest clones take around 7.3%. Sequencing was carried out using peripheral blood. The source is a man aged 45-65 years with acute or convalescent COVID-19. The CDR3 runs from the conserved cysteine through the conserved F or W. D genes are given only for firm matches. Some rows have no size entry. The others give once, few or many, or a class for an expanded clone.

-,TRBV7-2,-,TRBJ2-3,CASSRWESDTQYF,TGTGCCAGCAGTCGATGGGAGTCGGATACGCAGTATTTT
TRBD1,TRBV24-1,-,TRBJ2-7,CATSDWTGGYYEQYF,TGTGCCACCAGTGATTGGACAGGGGGCTACTACGAGCAGTACTTC
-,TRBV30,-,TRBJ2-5,CAQAGVGLEETQYF,TGTGCCCAGGCCGGGGTGGGGTTGGAGGAGACCCAGTACTTC
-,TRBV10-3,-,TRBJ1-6,CAISESWESPLHF,TGTGCCATCAGTGAGTCATGGGAGTCACCCCTCCACTTT
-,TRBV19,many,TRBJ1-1,CASSSPQGSSTEAFF,TGTGCCAGTAGTTCCCCTCAGGGGTCGAGCACTGAAGCTTTCTTT
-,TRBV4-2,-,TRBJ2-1,CASSQKERGGINEQFF,TGTGCCAGCAGCCAAAAGGAAAGGGGGGGGATCAATGAGCAGTTCTTC
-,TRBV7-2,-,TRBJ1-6,CASSLGAGYNSPLHF,TGTGCCAGCAGCTTAGGGGCAGGGTATAATTCACCCCTCCACTTT
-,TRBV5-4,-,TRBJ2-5,CASSWQSGGAQETQYF,TGTGCCAGCAGCTGGCAGTCCGGGGGAGCGCAAGAGACCCAGTACTTC
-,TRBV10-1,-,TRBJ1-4,CAPPGLGKLFF,TGCGCGCCGCCGGGACTGGGAAAACTGTTTTTT
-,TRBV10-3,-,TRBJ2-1,CAISRAGVVNEQFF,TGTGCCATCAGTCGGGCAGGGGTGGTCAATGAGCAGTTCTTC